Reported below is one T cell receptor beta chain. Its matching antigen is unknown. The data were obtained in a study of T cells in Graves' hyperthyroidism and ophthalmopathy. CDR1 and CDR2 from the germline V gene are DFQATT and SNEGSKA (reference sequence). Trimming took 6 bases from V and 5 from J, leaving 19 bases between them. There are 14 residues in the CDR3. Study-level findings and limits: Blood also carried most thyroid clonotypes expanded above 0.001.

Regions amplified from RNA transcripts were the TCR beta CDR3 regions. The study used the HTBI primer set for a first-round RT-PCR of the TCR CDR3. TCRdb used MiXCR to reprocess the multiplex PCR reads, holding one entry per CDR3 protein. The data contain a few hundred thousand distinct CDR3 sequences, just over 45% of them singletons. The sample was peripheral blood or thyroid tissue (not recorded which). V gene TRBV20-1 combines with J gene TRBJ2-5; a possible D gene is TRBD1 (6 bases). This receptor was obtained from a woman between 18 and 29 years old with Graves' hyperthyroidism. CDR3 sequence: CSAKPGHHNETQYF. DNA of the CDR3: TGCAGTGCGAAGCCGGGACACCACAATGAGACCCAGTACTTC.